A selection of T cell receptor beta chains follows, all from one sample in a study of shared clonotypes between healthy human individuals. Method: immunoSEQ multiplex PCR; TCRdb's copy keeps in-frame clones and lacks some. The data show about a million clones, 77% seen once. Sequencing used memory CD4+ T cells from PBMCs. The receptors were gathered from a man aged 18-30 years in good health. Some clones in this sample may be carry-over from other donors' samples. The CDR3 runs from the conserved cysteine through the conserved F or W. D genes are given only for firm matches. Not all rows give a size; the values are once, few, many and, for expanded clones, a class.

-,TRBD1,TRBV29-1,TRBJ2-1,CSVEDRGDRGSNEQFF,TGCAGCGTTGAAGATCGCGGGGACAGGGGCTCCAATGAGCAGTTCTTC
few,-,TRBV4-1,TRBJ2-2,CASSQIYTPGAGELFF,TGCGCCAGCAGCCAGATCTACACTCCAGGCGCCGGGGAGCTGTTTTTT
few,-,TRBV19,TRBJ1-5,CASGRGMYQPQHF,TGTGCCAGTGGGAGAGGGATGTATCAGCCCCAGCATTTT
-,-,TRBV4-2,TRBJ2-7,CASSHPGRASSYEQYF,TGTGCCAGCAGCCACCCCGGCAGGGCCAGCTCCTACGAGCAGTACTTC
-,-,TRBV6-1,TRBJ1-5,CASSEVGLSQPQHF,TGTGCCAGCAGTGAGGTTGGGTTGAGTCAGCCCCAGCATTTT
-,-,TRBV7-3,TRBJ2-5,CASSLGGLETQYF,TGTGCCAGCAGCCTAGGAGGGCTGGAGACCCAGTACTTC
-,TRBD2,TRBV7-9,TRBJ2-7,CASSLGRGGYEQYF,TGTGCCAGCAGCTTAGGTCGGGGGGGCTACGAGCAGTACTTC
-,-,TRBV6-6,TRBJ1-1,CAGENGGDRAEAFF,TGTGCCGGGGAGAATGGAGGGGATCGGGCTGAAGCTTTCTTT
-,-,TRBV5-1,TRBJ1-4,CASSLVQGNEKLFF,TGCGCCAGCAGCTTAGTACAGGGTAATGAAAAACTGTTTTTT
-,-,TRBV6-5,TRBJ2-7,CASNQGPYEQYF,TGTGCCAGCAACCAAGGGCCCTACGAGCAGTACTTC
-,-,TRBV5-1,TRBJ2-3,CASSLLISESTDTQYF,TGCGCCAGCAGCTTACTCATCTCAGAATCCACAGATACGCAGTATTTT
-,-,TRBV11-3,TRBJ2-1,CASSLESGNNEQFF,TGTGCCAGCAGCTTAGAGAGCGGCAACAATGAGCAGTTCTTC
-,TRBD1,TRBV10-2,TRBJ2-7,CASTFDRGSVGEQYF,TGCGCCAGCACCTTCGACAGGGGTAGCGTTGGCGAGCAGTACTTC
-,-,TRBV18,TRBJ2-7,CASSPSQLLAGTYEQYF,TGTGCCAGCTCACCTTCCCAACTCCTGGCAGGCACCTACGAGCAGTACTTC
-,-,TRBV2,TRBJ2-3,CASRGGVSTDTQYF,TGTGCCAGCAGGGGGGGTGTGAGCACAGATACGCAGTATTTT
-,-,TRBV5-1,TRBJ2-7,CASSLSSGGLSYEQYF,TGCGCCAGCAGCTTGAGTTCCGGGGGGCTCTCCTACGAGCAGTACTTC
-,TRBD2,TRBV5-1,TRBJ2-1,CASSLGSSGQYNEQFF,TGCGCCAGCAGCTTGGGGTCTAGCGGTCAATACAATGAGCAGTTCTTC
few,-,TRBV25-1,TRBJ1-5,CASRQGETTQHF,TGTGCCAGCAGGCAGGGCGAAACGACCCAGCATTTT
-,-,TRBV28,TRBJ2-5,CASSVDRNQETQYF,TGTGCCAGCAGTGTGGACCGGAACCAAGAGACCCAGTACTTC
once,-,TRBV18,TRBJ2-5,CASTGGVQETQYF,TGTGCCAGCACCGGGGGAGTCCAAGAGACCCAGTACTTC
once,-,TRBV7-8,TRBJ1-4,CASSLGTTSNEKLFF,TGTGCCAGCAGCTTAGGGACAACCTCTAATGAAAAACTGTTTTTT
few,-,TRBV18,TRBJ1-5,CASSPTGPGNQPQHF,TGTGCCAGCTCACCGACGGGTCCAGGGAATCAGCCCCAGCATTTT
once,-,TRBV11-2,TRBJ1-3,CASSLDPRTDSISGNTIYF,TGTGCCAGCAGCTTAGATCCAAGGACAGACTCGATCTCTGGAAACACCATATATTTT
-,-,TRBV7-2,TRBJ1-4,CASRAPGLTNEKLFF,TGTGCCAGCAGGGCCCCAGGGTTAACTAATGAAAAACTGTTTTTT
-,TRBD1,TRBV2,TRBJ1-2,CASTPDRLLAFGSYGYTF,TGTGCCAGCACCCCGGACAGGCTGTTAGCTTTCGGGAGCTATGGCTACACCTTC
-,TRBD1,TRBV7-2,TRBJ2-5,CASSPRTGRETQYF,TGTGCCAGCAGCCCGAGGACAGGGAGAGAGACCCAGTACTTC
-,-,TRBV11-2,TRBJ2-7,CASSLESGTYEQYF,TGTGCCAGCAGCTTAGAGTCCGGCACCTACGAGCAGTACTTC
few,TRBD2,TRBV7-2,TRBJ2-1,CASSRGLAVNSEQFF,TGTGCCAGCAGCCGTGGGCTAGCGGTGAACAGTGAGCAGTTCTTC
-,-,TRBV19,TRBJ1-1,CASSIQGDTEAFF,TGTGCCAGTAGTATCCAGGGAGACACTGAAGCTTTCTTT
-,TRBD2,TRBV30,TRBJ2-5,CAWAPGGPGQETQYF,TGTGCCTGGGCCCCGGGAGGTCCCGGGCAAGAGACCCAGTACTTC
-,-,TRBV27,TRBJ1-2,CASSLSRTVANYGYTF,TGTGCCAGCAGTTTATCGCGAACGGTGGCTAACTATGGCTACACCTTC
-,-,TRBV7-9,TRBJ2-2,CASSFPAGSGIPGELFF,TGTGCCAGCAGCTTCCCCGCGGGTAGCGGAATCCCCGGGGAGCTGTTTTTT
-,-,TRBV28,TRBJ1-2,CASSFLRASFYGYTF,TGTGCCAGCAGTTTTCTCAGGGCTAGTTTCTATGGCTACACCTTC
-,-,TRBV5-6,TRBJ2-7,CASSLERGEQYF,TGTGCCAGCAGCTTGGAACGGGGCGAGCAGTACTTC
-,TRBD2,TRBV4-1,TRBJ2-1,CASSQMGLAGRGYEQFF,TGCGCCAGCAGCCAGATGGGACTAGCGGGGAGAGGTTATGAGCAGTTCTTC
-,TRBD2,TRBV9,TRBJ2-1,CASSSYGTSGFNEQFF,TGTGCCAGCAGCTCTTACGGGACTAGCGGCTTCAATGAGCAGTTCTTC
-,-,TRBV6-6,TRBJ2-2,CASVRNTGELFF,TGTGCCAGCGTAAGGAACACCGGGGAGCTGTTTTTT
-,-,TRBV5-1,TRBJ2-1,CASSRLESNEQFF,TGCGCCAGCAGTCGACTAGAAAGCAATGAGCAGTTCTTC
-,-,TRBV9,TRBJ2-1,CASSVELGRDEQFF,TGTGCCAGCAGCGTAGAATTAGGGCGCGATGAGCAGTTCTTC
few,TRBD1,TRBV30,TRBJ1-2,CAWSDRDYGYTF,TGTGCCTGGAGCGACAGGGATTACGGCTACACCTTC
-,-,TRBV2,TRBJ2-7,CASSEGGHHYEQYF,TGTGCCAGCAGTGAAGGGGGGCACCACTACGAGCAGTACTTC
few,-,TRBV5-1,TRBJ2-6,CASSPWGDPSGANVLTF,TGCGCCAGCAGCCCCTGGGGGGACCCCTCTGGGGCCAACGTCCTGACTTTC
-,-,TRBV28,TRBJ2-7,CASMGSSYEQYF,TGTGCCAGCATGGGAAGCTCCTACGAGCAGTACTTC
-,-,TRBV5-1,TRBJ2-3,CASSLEGRRTDTQYF,TGCGCCAGCAGCTTGGAGGGCAGGAGGACAGATACGCAGTATTTT
-,-,TRBV10-1,TRBJ2-3,CASSGSYRDTQYF,TGCGCCAGCAGTGGGTCATATCGAGATACGCAGTATTTT
many,TRBD1,TRBV19,TRBJ1-1,CASSMNRGNTEAFF,TGTGCCAGTAGTATGAACAGGGGGAACACTGAAGCTTTCTTT
-,-,TRBV6-1,TRBJ2-3,CASSERGAASTDTQYF,TGTGCCAGCAGTGAACGGGGGGCGGCTAGCACAGATACGCAGTATTTT
-,TRBD1,TRBV14,TRBJ2-7,CASSLLTGTATYEQYF,TGTGCCAGCAGCCTATTGACCGGGACAGCCACCTACGAGCAGTACTTC
-,-,TRBV19,TRBJ2-6,CASSYRGGTGANVLTF,TGTGCCAGTAGTTACAGGGGAGGGACTGGGGCCAACGTCCTGACTTTC
-,TRBD2,TRBV7-9,TRBJ2-1,CASSLELAGGNEQFF,TGTGCCAGCAGCTTAGAACTAGCGGGAGGCAATGAGCAGTTCTTC
-,-,TRBV7-2,TRBJ2-7,CASSPSTDPYEQYF,TGTGCCAGCAGCCCCTCGACAGATCCCTACGAGCAGTACTTC
-,TRBD2,TRBV7-6,TRBJ2-5,CASSLVSWREGHRRETQYF,TGTGCCAGCAGCTTAGTCTCGTGGCGGGAGGGCCATCGGAGGGAGACCCAGTACTTC
-,-,TRBV10-1,TRBJ2-5,CASSESTEETQYF,TGCGCCAGCAGTGAGTCCACGGAAGAGACCCAGTACTTC
-,TRBD1,TRBV19,TRBJ2-5,CASSMRQGRGETQYF,TGTGCCAGTAGTATGAGACAGGGCAGGGGAGAGACCCAGTACTTC
-,TRBD2,TRBV5-1,TRBJ2-1,CASSGTSSPGEQFF,TGCGCCAGCAGCGGGACTAGCTCCCCCGGGGAGCAGTTCTTC
-,-,TRBV5-1,TRBJ2-5,CASSLFGGEETQYF,TGCGCCAGCAGCTTGTTCGGGGGAGAAGAGACCCAGTACTTC
-,-,TRBV6-6,TRBJ2-1,CASSYGLPSYNEQFF,TGTGCCAGCAGTTACGGACTGCCCTCCTACAATGAGCAGTTCTTC
-,-,TRBV30,TRBJ2-5,CAWSVKGEETQYF,TGTGCCTGGAGTGTAAAGGGAGAAGAGACCCAGTACTTC